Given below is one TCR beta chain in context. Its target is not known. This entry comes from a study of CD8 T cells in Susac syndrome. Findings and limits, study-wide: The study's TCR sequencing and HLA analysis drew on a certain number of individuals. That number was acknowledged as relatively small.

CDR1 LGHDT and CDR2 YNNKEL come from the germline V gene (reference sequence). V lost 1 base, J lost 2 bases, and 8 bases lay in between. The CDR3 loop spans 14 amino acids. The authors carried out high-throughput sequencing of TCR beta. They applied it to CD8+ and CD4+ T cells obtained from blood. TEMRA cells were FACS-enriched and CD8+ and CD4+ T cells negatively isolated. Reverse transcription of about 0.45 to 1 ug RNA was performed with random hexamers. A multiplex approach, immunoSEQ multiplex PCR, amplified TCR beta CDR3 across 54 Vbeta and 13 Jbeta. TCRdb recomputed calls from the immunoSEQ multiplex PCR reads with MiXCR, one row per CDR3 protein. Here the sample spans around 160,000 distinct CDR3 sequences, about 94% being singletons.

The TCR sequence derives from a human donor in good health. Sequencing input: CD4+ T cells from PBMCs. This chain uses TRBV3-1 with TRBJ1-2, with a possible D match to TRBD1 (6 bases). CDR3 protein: CASSQGTENYGYTF. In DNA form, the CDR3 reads TGTGCCAGCAGCCAAGGGACAGAGAACTATGGCTACACCTTC.